Presented here are 6 T cell receptor beta chains from one specimen sequenced in a study of blood T cell repertoires in COVID-19. Assay used: immunoSEQ multiplex PCR; TCRdb lists only in-frame clones, some missing. The data contain approximately 60,000 clones, about nine tenths of them singletons. The specimen was peripheral blood. The receptors here all came from a woman older than 75 with COVID-19, enrolled during active disease.

In DNA, the CDR3 is TGTGCCAGCAGCAAACAGGATGAAAAACTGTTTTTT. It yields the protein CASSKQDEKLFF. J is TRBJ1-4 and V is TRBV7-2, with TRBD1 as a possible D gene (5 bases). Germline V gives CDR1 SGHTA, CDR2 FQGNSA. V dropped 5 bases and J dropped 6 bases, with 7 bases sitting between them. This CDR3 has 12 amino acids.

The chain has TRBV2 and TRBJ2-3, with 10 bases identical to TRBD1. Per germline, CDR1 SNHLY and CDR2 FYNNEI. The CDR3 covers 13 residues. Unmatched junction bases numbered 4, after V lost 8 bases and J lost 5 bases. The CDR3 region has the DNA TGTGCCAGCCGGGACAGGGGACGAGATACGCAGTATTTT. As protein: CASRDRGRDTQYF.

The CDR3 sequence: CASSPGTGSYNEQFF. DNA of the CDR3: TGTGCCAGCAGCCCTGGGACAGGGTCCTACAATGAGCAGTTCTTC. This chain links TRBV3-1 (or the pseudogene TRBV3-2) with TRBJ2-1; 9 nucleotides align to TRBD1. This CDR3 has 15 amino acids. CDR1 and CDR2 (germline): LGHDT, YNNKEL (reference sequence). The V gene end was trimmed by 4 bases and the J gene end by 1 base; junction bases not matched to a gene: 2.

This chain links TRBV6-5 with TRBJ1-1, with D maybe TRBD1 (5 bases). The V and J ends lost 7 bases and 8 bases respectively, with 17 bases between them. There are 13 residues in the CDR3. CDR1 MNHEY and CDR2 SVGAGI come from the germline V gene. CDR3 nucleotides: TGTGCCAGCATTATTCGGGGGGGTTCCGAAGCTTTCTTT. Translation: CASIIRGGSEAFF.

The chain is built from TRBV6-1 and TRBJ1-4; possibly TRBD1 for D (5 bases). The CDR3 has 14 amino acids. Germline V gives CDR1 MNHNS, CDR2 SASEGT. V lost 0 bases and J 10 bases, leaving 12 bases between the germline ends. The CDR3 protein is CASSEASGGGKLFF. The DNA of the CDR3 is TGTGCCAGCAGTGAAGCATCGGGGGGGGGAAAACTGTTTTTT.

This clone has a handful of counts. The chain is built from TRBV5-1 and TRBJ2-2; D gene uncertain. Trimming shortened V by 0 bases and J by 1 base, and 7 bases separated the two germline ends. This CDR3 has 15 residues. The germline gives CDR1 SGHRS, CDR2 YFSETQ. The CDR3 reads CASSLGERNTGELFF. DNA for the CDR3: TGCGCCAGCAGCTTGGGCGAGAGGAACACCGGGGAGCTGTTTTTT.